Listed here is a single TCR beta chain. Its target is unknown. Germline V gives CDR1 SGHRS, CDR2 YFSETQ. The CDR3 sequence is 15 residues long. V lost 0 bases and J lost 4; bases outside the gene matches: 5. The record originates from a study of T cells in Graves' hyperthyroidism and ophthalmopathy. Study-wide findings and caveats: Stable hyperthyroidism was separated from ophthalmopathy by a model based on 13 V-J features.

The study included ophthalmopathy patients with Clinical Activity Score at least 3, NOSPECS grade at least 4 and duration under 3 months. TCR beta CDR3 region amplification was performed from RNA transcripts. The HTBI primer set was used in a first-round RT-PCR of the TCR CDR3. TCRdb itself ran the multiplex PCR reads through MiXCR, one entry per CDR3 protein. The sample lists about 350,000 distinct CDR3 sequences; roughly 15% were seen once. The source of this sequence is a woman aged 40 to 50 with Graves' ophthalmopathy. Material: blood. This chain joins TRBV5-1 and TRBJ1-2; 8 bases align to TRBD1. Here the CDR3 DNA reads TGCGCCAGCAGCTTGGACGCAGGGGGCGGCTATGGCTACACCTTC. Translating gives CASSLDAGGGYGYTF.